Below, 30 T cell receptor beta chains from the same sample are listed, as sequenced in a study of T cell responses to AZD1222 COVID-19 vaccine. Clones were sequenced by immunoSEQ multiplex PCR, and TCRdb holds only the in-frame ones, with some missing. The sample shows approximately 150,000 clones, around 90% of them seen only once. This specimen consisted of peripheral blood, obtained 28 days after the second AZD1222 dose. The receptors were sampled from an adult who received the AZD1222 COVID-19 vaccine.

The rearrangement links TRBV10-3 to TRBJ2-7; D may be TRBD2 (6 bases). Trimming removed 4 bases from V and 5 bases from J, with 15 bases in between. The CDR3 spans 14 residues. Germline V CDR1 and CDR2: ENHRY, SYGVKD. The chain's CDR3 is CAISVLGTRDEQYF. CDR3 nucleotides: TGTGCCATCAGTGTACTCGGGACTCGAGACGAGCAGTACTTC.

V usage is TRBV4-2 and J usage is TRBJ1-5; 8 nucleotides agree with TRBD1. The V and J ends lost 3 bases and 3 bases, in that order; junction bases with no gene match: 10. The CDR3 covers 17 residues. CDR1 is LGHNA and CDR2 is YNFKEQ in the germline V gene. CDR3 sequence reads: CASSQRYRGKANQPQHF. The CDR3 DNA sequence: TGTGCCAGCAGCCAGCGATACAGGGGGAAGGCCAATCAGCCCCAGCATTTT.

The CDR3 DNA is TGTGCCAGCAGTTACTCTCTCCGGGACAGTGAGCAGTTCTTC. Amino acid sequence: CASSYSLRDSEQFF. The V call is TRBV6-2 or TRBV6-3, the J call TRBJ2-1; 7 nucleotides align to TRBD1. The germline gives CDR1 MNHEY, CDR2 SVGEGT. V lost 0 bases and J lost 9; bases outside the gene matches: 5. The CDR3 runs to 14 residues.

The J gene is TRBJ2-1, the V gene TRBV10-3, with 7 nucleotides matching TRBD1. Germline-derived CDR1 and CDR2 are ENHRY and SYGVKD. V lost 8 bases to trimming and J lost 3 bases; unmatched junction nucleotides: 7. CDR3 length: 14 amino acids. The CDR3 sequence is CAIATGQIYNEQFF. In nucleotides, the CDR3 is TGTGCCATCGCGACAGGGCAAATCTACAATGAGCAGTTCTTC.

This clone is a singleton in its sample. The J gene is TRBJ1-5, the V gene TRBV5-8; D is perhaps TRBD1 (5 bases). Germline V gene sequence: CDR1 SGHTS, CDR2 YDEGEE. V was clipped by 2 bases and J by 4 bases, with 13 bases between them. The CDR3 runs to 15 residues. The CDR3 loop is CASSFLQGPNQPQHF. In DNA form, the CDR3 reads TGTGCCAGCAGCTTCCTTCAGGGACCTAATCAGCCCCAGCATTTT.

This clone was seen only once. The chain combines TRBV5-1 with TRBJ1-1, with D possibly being TRBD1 (5 bases). This CDR3 contains 13 residues. Germline CDR1 and CDR2: SGHRS and YFSETQ. V lost 2 bases and J 5 bases, leaving 10 bases between the germline ends. CDR3: CASSFQGRTEAFF. CDR3 nucleotides: TGCGCCAGCAGCTTCCAGGGACGGACTGAAGCTTTCTTT.

This clone occurred once. The chain uses TRBV6-5 and TRBJ1-2; D not resolved. V was shortened by 1 base and J by 7 bases, with 13 bases between the two germline ends. This CDR3 has 14 residues. From germline, CDR1 is MNHEY and CDR2 SVGAGI. CDR3 sequence reads: CASSYFTGSGGYTF. DNA for the CDR3: TGTGCCAGCAGTTACTTCACTGGCAGCGGTGGCTACACCTTC.

The chain is built from TRBV19 and TRBJ1-6; 11 nucleotides line up with TRBD1. The J segment lost 8 bases and the V segment lost 4 bases, leaving 10 bases of the junction unmatched. This CDR3 has 17 amino acids. The V gene's germline CDR1 is LNHDA and CDR2 SQIVND (reference sequence). CDR3 amino acids: CASSTLRTGGPYSPLHF. Written as DNA, the CDR3 is TGTGCCAGTAGTACCCTTCGGACAGGGGGCCCCTATTCACCCCTCCACTTT. The full variable domain, its missing parts supplied by reference TRBV19 and TRBJ1-6, is DGGITQSPKYLFRKEGQNVTLSCEQNLNHDAMYWYRQDPGQGLRLIYYSQIVNDFQKGDIAEGYSVSREKKESFPLTVTSAQKNPTAFYLCASSTLRTGGPYSPLHFGNGTRLTVT.

V and J are TRBV2 and TRBJ1-5; D uncertain. The V end lost 10 bases, the J end lost 4 bases, and 14 bases lay between the germline ends. Per germline, CDR1 SNHLY and CDR2 FYNNEI. The CDR3 spans 13 residues. CDR3: CATQRQRNQPQHF. In DNA, the CDR3 is TGTGCCACCCAGAGGCAGAGGAATCAGCCCCAGCATTTT.

The rearrangement joins TRBV18 to TRBJ1-2; 9 bases are shared with TRBD1. This CDR3 has 16 amino acids. The germline V gene has CDR1 KGHSH and CDR2 LQKENI. J was trimmed by 5 bases and V by 8 bases; bases with no gene match: 15. The CDR3 DNA reads TGTGCCAGCACAAACAAGGGACAGGGTCCTACATATGGCTACACCTTC. Translated, it gives CASTNKGQGPTYGYTF.

The chain has TRBV29-1 and TRBJ2-3; D possibly corresponds to TRBD1 (5 bases). Trimming shortened V by 2 bases and J by 7 bases, and 19 bases separated the two germline ends. Germline CDR1 is SQVTM and CDR2 is ANQGSEA. This CDR3 region has 15 residues. As DNA, the CDR3 is TGCAGCGTTGAAAGGGCAGGGCCAATTGGAAATACGCAGTATTTT. Residues: CSVERAGPIGNTQYF.

The genes are TRBV11-2 and TRBJ2-1, with 8 bases aligning to TRBD1. CDR1 SGHAT and CDR2 FQNNGV come from the germline V gene. The CDR3 is 15 residues long. J was trimmed by 0 bases and V by 4 bases; bases with no gene match: 2. CDR3 bases: TGTGCCAGCAGCTACGGACAGGGCTCCTACAATGAGCAGTTCTTC. This translates into CASSYGQGSYNEQFF.

This chain links TRBV14 with TRBJ1-2, with TRBD1 matching over 10 bases. There are 18 residues in the CDR3. From germline, CDR1 is SGHDN and CDR2 FVKESK. V shed 1 base and J 4 bases; nucleotides not matched to a gene: 12. This CDR3 is CASSQAPFGGQGIYGYTF. The CDR3 coding sequence is TGTGCCAGCAGCCAAGCTCCATTTGGGGGACAGGGGATCTATGGCTACACCTTC.

The V gene is TRBV19, the J gene TRBJ1-4; D might be TRBD1 (5 bases). The CDR3 length is 15 residues. Germline V lookup: CDR1 LNHDA, CDR2 SQIVND (reference sequence). V lost 7 bases to trimming and J lost 3 bases, with 15 bases between them. DNA of the CDR3: TGTGCCAGTATGGGTCTGGGGACGGCTAATGAAAAACTGTTTTTT. Translation gives CASMGLGTANEKLFF.

This clone has just one count. This chain links TRBV7-2 with TRBJ2-1, with 7 nucleotides matching TRBD1. V lost 4 bases, J lost 6 bases, and 15 bases stayed unmatched. This CDR3 comprises 17 residues. CDR1 and CDR2 from the germline V gene are SGHTA and FQGNSA. The CDR3 DNA reads TGTGCCAGCAGCTCGCCGGACAGGTGGAGAGTGAGCAATGAGCAGTTCTTC. The encoded protein is CASSSPDRWRVSNEQFF. Combining the CDR3 with reference TRBV7-2 and TRBJ2-1 gives the whole variable domain GAGVSQSPSNKVTEKGKDVELRCDPISGHTALYWYRQSLGQGLEFLIYFQGNSAPDKSGLPSDRFSAERTGGSVSTLTIQRTQQEDSAVYLCASSSPDRWRVSNEQFFGPGTRLTVL.

The rearrangement joins TRBV19 to TRBJ1-6, with D possibly matching TRBD1 (6 bases). Germline V gene data show CDR1 as LNHDA and CDR2 as SQIVND (reference sequence). V lost 2 bases and J 9 bases, leaving 11 bases between the germline ends. The CDR3 covers 14 residues. The CDR3 sequence: CASSISNRVSPLHF. The CDR3 bases are TGTGCCAGTAGTATATCTAACAGGGTTTCACCCCTCCACTTT. Full variable domain (remainder filled in from reference TRBV19 and TRBJ1-6): DGGITQSPKYLFRKEGQNVTLSCEQNLNHDAMYWYRQDPGQGLRLIYYSQIVNDFQKGDIAEGYSVSREKKESFPLTVTSAQKNPTAFYLCASSISNRVSPLHFGNGTRLTVT.

The genes are TRBV3-1 (or the pseudogene TRBV3-2) and TRBJ2-7; no firm D call. Trimming pared 0 bases from V and 5 bases from J, leaving 11 bases between. Looked up from germline, CDR1 is LGHDT and CDR2 is YNNKEL (reference sequence). The CDR3 sequence is 14 residues long. The CDR3 loop reads CASSQDSTSDEQYF. Here the CDR3 DNA reads TGTGCCAGCAGCCAAGATAGTACGAGTGACGAGCAGTACTTC.

This chain uses TRBV12-3 or TRBV12-4 with TRBJ1-3; D not certain. V was clipped by 5 bases and J by 4 bases, with 9 bases between them. This CDR3 comprises 13 residues. CDR3 region: CASSALPGNTIYF. The CDR3 nucleotides are TGTGCCAGCAGTGCCCTGCCAGGAAACACCATATATTTT.

V is TRBV18 and J is TRBJ1-4; TRBD1 agrees at 7 bases. CDR1 KGHSH and CDR2 LQKENI come from the germline V gene. The V segment lost 6 bases and the J segment 3 bases; nucleotides outside the gene matches: 7. The CDR3 is 15 residues long. As DNA, the CDR3 is TGTGCCAGCTCGCCCACAGGGACAGCTAATGAAAAACTGTTTTTT. Translated: CASSPTGTANEKLFF.

The chain combines TRBV7-9 with TRBJ2-1; D not certain. Germline values: CDR1 SEHNR, CDR2 FQNEAQ (reference sequence). Trimming took 7 bases from V and 9 from J, leaving 10 bases between them. This CDR3 is built from 11 residues. CDR3 sequence reads: CASTLALEQFF. The CDR3, as DNA: TGTGCCAGCACCTTGGCCCTTGAGCAGTTCTTC. The variable domain in full, with the rest retrieved from reference TRBV7-9 and TRBJ2-1, is DTGVSQNPRHKITKRGQNVTFRCDPISEHNRLYWYRQTLGQGPEFLTYFQNEAQLEKSRLLSDRFSAERPKGSFSTLEIQRTEQGDSAMYLCASTLALEQFFGPGTRLTVL.

The chain recombines TRBV6-6 with TRBJ1-5; 10 bases are a match to TRBD1. The CDR3 is 15 amino acids. Trimming removed 5 bases from V and 5 bases from J; junction bases left unmatched: 6. Germline V gene lookup returns CDR1 MNHNY and CDR2 SVGAGI (reference sequence). DNA for the CDR3: TGTGCCAGCAGTACTCTGGACAGGGGGGATCAGCCCCAGCATTTT. Amino acids: CASSTLDRGDQPQHF.

J is TRBJ2-2 and V is TRBV30; TRBD2 agrees at 7 bases. The V gene's germline CDR1 is GTSNPN and CDR2 SVGIG (reference sequence). The junction had 4 bases not matched to a gene; V was cut back by 1 base and J by 5 bases. The CDR3 is made up of 14 amino acids. CDR3 nucleotides: TGTGCCTGGAGTGCGCGGGGGTTTACCGGGGAGCTGTTTTTT. It specifies CAWSARGFTGELFF.

This chain uses TRBV9 with TRBJ2-1; D unresolved. The CDR3 loop spans 13 amino acids. V dropped 2 bases and J dropped 5 bases, with 8 bases sitting between them. Germline CDR1 is SGDLS and CDR2 is YYNGEE. CDR3 residues: CASSVASNNEQFF. CDR3 DNA: TGTGCCAGCAGCGTGGCCAGTAACAATGAGCAGTTCTTC. The full variable domain, with the rest looked up from reference TRBV9 and TRBJ2-1, is DSGVTQTPKHLITATGQRVTLRCSPRSGDLSVYWYQQSLDQGLQFLIQYYNGEERAKGNILERFSAQQFPDLHSELNLSSLELGDSALYFCASSVASNNEQFFGPGTRLTVL.

This chain links TRBV5-6 with TRBJ1-2; the D gene is possibly TRBD1 (6 bases). Looked up from germline, CDR1 is SGHDT and CDR2 is YYEEEE. V lost 2 bases and J 2 bases, leaving 10 bases between the germline ends. This CDR3 spans 14 amino acids. The CDR3 nucleotides are TGTGCCAGCAGCTTCGGGACACCGAACTATGGCTACACCTTC. Translation gives CASSFGTPNYGYTF.

The chain's CDR3 is CASSVEGNNEKLFF. The CDR3 coding sequence is TGTGCCAGCAGCGTAGAGGGGAACAATGAAAAACTGTTTTTT. This chain uses TRBV9 with TRBJ1-4, with TRBD1 as a possible D gene (5 bases). V gave up 0 bases and J gave up 5 bases, with 8 bases separating them. This CDR3 has 14 amino acids. Germline-derived CDR1 and CDR2 are SGDLS and YYNGEE. Supplemented by reference TRBV9 and TRBJ1-4, the full variable domain reads DSGVTQTPKHLITATGQRVTLRCSPRSGDLSVYWYQQSLDQGLQFLIQYYNGEERAKGNILERFSAQQFPDLHSELNLSSLELGDSALYFCASSVEGNNEKLFFGSGTQLSVL.

With respect to this clone: Other DNA sequences in the same sample also yield this CDR3. The rearrangement links TRBV19 to TRBJ1-5, with D unclear. The V gene's germline CDR1 is LNHDA and CDR2 SQIVND (reference sequence). V lost 3 bases and J lost 0, with 9 bases in between. The CDR3 loop spans 15 amino acids. This CDR3 reads CASSIAGYSNQPQHF. CDR3 bases: TGTGCCAGTAGTATTGCAGGATATAGCAATCAGCCCCAGCATTTT. The whole variable domain, filled in from reference TRBV19 and TRBJ1-5, reads DGGITQSPKYLFRKEGQNVTLSCEQNLNHDAMYWYRQDPGQGLRLIYYSQIVNDFQKGDIAEGYSVSREKKESFPLTVTSAQKNPTAFYLCASSIAGYSNQPQHFGDGTRLSIL.

This chain links TRBV10-3 with TRBJ2-7, with no clear D. There are 13 residues in the CDR3. CDR1 and CDR2 from the germline V gene are ENHRY and SYGVKD. Trimming took off 8 bases at V and 0 bases at J, with 11 bases between the two ends. CDR3 in amino acids: CAIGTEHSYEQYF. In DNA form, the CDR3 reads TGTGCCATCGGAACAGAGCACTCCTACGAGCAGTACTTC.

The chain joins TRBV6-5 to TRBJ1-3; no definite D call. The CDR3 consists of 15 residues. Trimming left V 6 bases short and J 2 bases short, with 14 bases between. Germline V gene lookup returns CDR1 MNHEY and CDR2 SVGAGI. The CDR3 DNA sequence: TGTGCCAGCAGGCCCAGGAAAGGAACTGGAAACACCATATATTTT. Translation: CASRPRKGTGNTIYF.

V is TRBV5-5 and J is TRBJ1-6; D is unresolved. The CDR3 runs to 13 residues. The germline CDR1 and CDR2 sequences are SGHKS and YYEKEE (reference sequence). Trimming shortened V by 0 bases and J by 7 bases, and 5 bases separated the two germline ends. The CDR3 bases are TGTGCCAGCAGCTTGGGCCCGAATTCACCCCTCCACTTT. Protein: CASSLGPNSPLHF.

This clone was seen once. The V gene is TRBV6-2 or TRBV6-3, the J gene TRBJ2-7; 9 nucleotides match TRBD2. Germline loops: CDR1 MNHEY, CDR2 SVGEGT. The V segment lost 6 bases and the J segment 1 base; nucleotides outside the gene matches: 13. The CDR3 covers 17 residues. DNA of the CDR3: TGTGCCAGCAGCCCCACCACAGCGGGGGGCCCGTCCTACGAGCAGTACTTC. Encoded protein: CASSPTTAGGPSYEQYF.